The TCR beta chain under discussion was sequenced for a study of blood T cell repertoires in COVID-19. CDR1 is SNHLY, CDR2 FYNNEI, per germline. V was clipped by 6 bases and J by 6 bases, with 14 bases between them. This CDR3 is built from 13 residues. Sequenced by immunoSEQ multiplex PCR; TCRdb stores in-frame clones only, minus some. This sample yields 280,000 or so clones, of which over 85% are seen a single time; 2.9% belongs to the top ten. Sequenced material: PBMCs or T cells enriched from blood (not recorded which). The chain joins TRBV2 to TRBJ1-2; D is possibly TRBD1 (5 bases). The receptor's source is a woman in her forties or fifties who had been exposed to COVID-19. CDR3 DNA sequence: TGTGCCAGCAGGAAAGGGGTAGTGGATGGCTACACCTTC. Protein: CASRKGVVDGYTF.